One and the same sample provided the 14 T cell receptor beta chains below, sequenced in a study of shared clonotypes between healthy human individuals. The protocol was immunoSEQ multiplex PCR, while the TCRdb copy is restricted to in-frame clones and leaves out a portion. Here the sample spans 550,000 to 800,000 clones, 90% being singletons. The sequenced sample consisted of memory CD8+ T cells from PBMCs. Subset given: CD45RO+ cells pooled with CCR7-negative TemRA cells. These receptors all come from a man between 18 and 29 years old in good health. Some clones in this sample may be carry-over from other donors' samples.

Here the CDR3 reads CSVYLAGEGSEQYF. DNA for the CDR3: TGCAGCGTTTACCTAGCGGGAGAAGGGAGCGAGCAGTACTTC. The chain links TRBV29-1 to TRBJ2-7, with 10 bases fitting TRBD2. Germline V lookup: CDR1 SQVTM, CDR2 ANQGSEA. The CDR3 totals 14 residues. With 5 bases clipped from V and 6 bases from J, the junction kept 10 bases outside the gene matches.

The sample holds a few counts of this clone. V and J are TRBV2 and TRBJ1-5; 7 bases align to TRBD1. This CDR3 is 14 amino acids long. Germline V gene lookup returns CDR1 SNHLY and CDR2 FYNNEI. The J segment lost 4 bases and the V segment lost 5 bases, leaving 5 bases of the junction unmatched. The DNA of the CDR3 is TGTGCCAGCAGTCTGGGACAGTTGAATCAGCCCCAGCATTTT. It translates to CASSLGQLNQPQHF.

This chain links TRBV15 with TRBJ2-7; D gene unclear. The V gene's germline CDR1 is LNHNV and CDR2 YYDKDF (reference sequence). The length of the CDR3 is 16 residues. With 0 bases removed from V and 0 bases from J, the gap between germline ends came to 12 bases. CDR3 residues: CATSRDRWGSSYEQYF. The CDR3 DNA sequence: TGTGCCACCAGCAGAGATAGGTGGGGTTCCTCCTACGAGCAGTACTTC.

Regarding this clone: The sample contains more than one DNA sequence encoding this CDR3. The rearrangement uses TRBV28 and TRBJ2-7; no clear D. V lost 5 bases and J lost 6, with 8 bases in between. Germline V gene lookup returns CDR1 MDHEN and CDR2 SYDVKM. The CDR3 length is 11 residues. The CDR3 region is CASSLGREQYF. Here the CDR3 DNA reads TGTGCCAGCAGTCTCGGACGCGAGCAGTACTTC.

This chain links TRBV5-1 with TRBJ1-4, with D perhaps matching TRBD1 (5 bases). CDR1 and CDR2 from the germline V gene are SGHRS and YFSETQ. There are 16 residues in the CDR3. Trimming shortened V by 2 bases and J by 3 bases, and 14 bases separated the two germline ends. The CDR3 sequence: CASSFVGEAPNEKLFF. The CDR3 coding sequence is TGCGCCAGCAGCTTTGTGGGGGAAGCACCTAATGAAAAACTGTTTTTT.

The V call is TRBV28, the J call TRBJ1-4, with a tentative D call TRBD1 (5 bases). The CDR3 has 17 residues. V was pared by 5 bases and J by 8 bases, with 24 bases between. Germline-derived CDR1 and CDR2 are MDHEN and SYDVKM. The CDR3 spells CASSRESLRSEGEKLFF. The CDR3 nucleotides read TGTGCCAGCAGTCGAGAAAGTCTTCGATCGGAGGGGGAAAAACTGTTTTTT. Full variable domain (missing parts from reference TRBV28 and TRBJ1-4): DVKVTQSSRYLVKRTGEKVFLECVQDMDHENMFWYRQDPGLGLRLIYFSYDVKMKEKGDIPEGYSVSREKKERFSLILESASTNQTSMYLCASSRESLRSEGEKLFFGSGTQLSVL.

J is TRBJ2-7 and V is TRBV28; 8 bases align to TRBD1. Per germline, CDR1 MDHEN and CDR2 SYDVKM. The CDR3 covers 14 residues. After removal of 5 bases from V and 1 base from J, the junction contained 4 bases not matched to a gene. The CDR3 DNA is TGTGCCAGCAGTGAGAGGACAGGGTCCTACGAGCAGTACTTC. Protein: CASSERTGSYEQYF.

The rearrangement links TRBV9 to TRBJ1-2; D gene unclear. V shed 4 bases and J shed 3 bases, with 7 bases lying between them. This CDR3 contains 12 residues. The germline V gene encodes CDR1 SGDLS and CDR2 YYNGEE. In DNA, the CDR3 is TGTGCCAGCAGCTCCGTGGACTATGGCTACACCTTC. Protein product: CASSSVDYGYTF. Based on the CDR3 plus reference TRBV9 and TRBJ1-2, the full variable domain is DSGVTQTPKHLITATGQRVTLRCSPRSGDLSVYWYQQSLDQGLQFLIQYYNGEERAKGNILERFSAQQFPDLHSELNLSSLELGDSALYFCASSSVDYGYTFGSGTRLTVV.

The gene calls are TRBV5-5 and TRBJ2-7, with a tentative D call TRBD1 (5 bases). This CDR3 is 16 amino acids long. Germline CDR1 and CDR2: SGHKS and YYEKEE (reference sequence). Trimming removed 0 bases at V and 0 bases at J, with 13 bases between. The CDR3 DNA follows: TGTGCCAGCAGCTTGGACACGACAGTGACCTCCTACGAGCAGTACTTC. It translates to CASSLDTTVTSYEQYF.

This rearrangement joins TRBV6-7 to TRBJ2-2; D unresolved. TRBV6-7 counts as an open reading frame of uncertain function. V lost 1 base to trimming and J lost 2 bases, with 8 bases between them. This CDR3 has 15 amino acids. The CDR3 nucleotides read TGTGCCAGCAGTTACTTACAGAAAAACACCGGGGAGCTGTTTTTT. This translates into CASSYLQKNTGELFF.

This clone was seen once. This rearrangement joins TRBV27 to TRBJ1-2; 9 bases line up with TRBD1. The CDR3 loop spans 17 amino acids. Germline V gene data show CDR1 as MNHEY and CDR2 as SMNVEV (reference sequence). Trimming took 0 bases from V and 3 from J; bases not matched to a gene: 8. The CDR3: CASSLSQRTGEYYGYTF. The CDR3 nucleotides are TGTGCCAGCAGTTTATCGCAGAGGACAGGGGAGTACTATGGCTACACCTTC.

V is TRBV11-2 and J is TRBJ1-3; the D gene is possibly TRBD1 (6 bases). CDR1 is SGHAT and CDR2 is FQNNGV in the germline V gene. CDR3 length: 14 residues. The ends were cut back, 1 base at V and 4 bases at J, with 8 bases in the middle. CDR3 DNA sequence: TGTGCCAGCAGCTTAGTGGGGGCCGGAAACACCATATATTTT. This gives the protein CASSLVGAGNTIYF.

V and J are TRBV28 and TRBJ2-2; 16 bases fit TRBD2. Germline V gene data show CDR1 as MDHEN and CDR2 as SYDVKM. The CDR3 runs to 17 residues. V was clipped by 6 bases and J by 6 bases; unmatched bases: 7. DNA of the CDR3: TGTGCCAGCAGCCCCGGGACTAGCGGGAGGGCCGCCGGGGAGCTGTTTTTT. This sequence encodes CASSPGTSGRAAGELFF. The full variable domain, in which reference TRBV28 and TRBJ2-2 provide the parts outside the CDR3, is DVKVTQSSRYLVKRTGEKVFLECVQDMDHENMFWYRQDPGLGLRLIYFSYDVKMKEKGDIPEGYSVSREKKERFSLILESASTNQTSMYLCASSPGTSGRAAGELFFGEGSRLTVL.

The chain carries TRBV13 and TRBJ1-4; D is undetermined. Looked up from germline, CDR1 is PRHDT and CDR2 is FYEKMQ (reference sequence). The CDR3 has 13 residues. V was shortened by 5 bases and J by 8 bases, with 12 bases between the two germline ends. The CDR3 sequence is CASSIPDGEKLFF. The CDR3 DNA reads as TGTGCCAGCAGCATTCCCGACGGCGAAAAACTGTTTTTT.